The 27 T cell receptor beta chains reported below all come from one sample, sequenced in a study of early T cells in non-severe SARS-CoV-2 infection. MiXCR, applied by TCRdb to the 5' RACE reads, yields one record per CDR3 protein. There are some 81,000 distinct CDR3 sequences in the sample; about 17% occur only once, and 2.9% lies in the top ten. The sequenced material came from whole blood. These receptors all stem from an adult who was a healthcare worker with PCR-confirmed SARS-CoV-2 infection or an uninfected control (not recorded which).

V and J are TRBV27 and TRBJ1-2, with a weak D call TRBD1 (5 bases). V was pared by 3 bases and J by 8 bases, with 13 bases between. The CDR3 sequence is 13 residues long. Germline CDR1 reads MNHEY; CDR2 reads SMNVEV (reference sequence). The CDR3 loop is CASSFRDGWGYTF. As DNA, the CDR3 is TGTGCCAGCAGTTTCCGGGACGGCTGGGGCTACACCTTC.

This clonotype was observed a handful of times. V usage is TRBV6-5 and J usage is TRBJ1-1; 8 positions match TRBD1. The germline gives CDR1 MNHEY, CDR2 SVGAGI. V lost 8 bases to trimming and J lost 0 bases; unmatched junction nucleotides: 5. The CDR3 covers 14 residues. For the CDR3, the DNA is TGTGCCAGCCTTAGGACAGGGCTGAACACTGAAGCTTTCTTT. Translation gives CASLRTGLNTEAFF.

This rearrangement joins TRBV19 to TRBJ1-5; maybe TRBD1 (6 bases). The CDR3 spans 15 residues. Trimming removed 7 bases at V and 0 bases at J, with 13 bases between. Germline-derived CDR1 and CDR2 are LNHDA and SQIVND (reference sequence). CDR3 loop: CASKNADSSNQPQHF. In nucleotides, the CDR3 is TGTGCCAGTAAAAATGCGGACAGTAGCAATCAGCCCCAGCATTTT.

The CDR3 loop is CASSYGAGAYGYTF. CDR3 coding DNA: TGTGCCAGCAGTTACGGAGCAGGAGCCTATGGCTACACCTTC. The chain uses TRBV6-6 and TRBJ1-2; D remains ambiguous. This CDR3 is 14 amino acids long. Germline loops: CDR1 MNHNY, CDR2 SVGAGI (reference sequence). The V end was cut by 2 bases, the J end by 4 bases, with 11 bases between.

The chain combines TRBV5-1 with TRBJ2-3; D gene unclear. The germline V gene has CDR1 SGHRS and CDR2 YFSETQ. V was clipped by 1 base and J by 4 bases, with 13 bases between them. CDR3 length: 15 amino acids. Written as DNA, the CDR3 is TGCGCCAGCAGCTTGCAGTTCAGCAGGTCAGATACGCAGTATTTT. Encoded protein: CASSLQFSRSDTQYF.

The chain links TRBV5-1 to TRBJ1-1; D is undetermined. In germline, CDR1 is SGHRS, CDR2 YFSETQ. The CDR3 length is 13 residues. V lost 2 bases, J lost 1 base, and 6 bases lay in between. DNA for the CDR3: TGCGCCAGCAGCTTCGGGAAGAACACTGAAGCTTTCTTT. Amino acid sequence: CASSFGKNTEAFF.

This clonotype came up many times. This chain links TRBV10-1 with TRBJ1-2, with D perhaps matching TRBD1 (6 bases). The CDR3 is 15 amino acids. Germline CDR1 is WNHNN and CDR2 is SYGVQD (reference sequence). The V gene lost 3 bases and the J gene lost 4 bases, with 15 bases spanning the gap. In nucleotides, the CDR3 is TGCGCCAGCAGTGAAGGCCAGGGGAATTCCTATGGCTACACCTTC. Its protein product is CASSEGQGNSYGYTF.

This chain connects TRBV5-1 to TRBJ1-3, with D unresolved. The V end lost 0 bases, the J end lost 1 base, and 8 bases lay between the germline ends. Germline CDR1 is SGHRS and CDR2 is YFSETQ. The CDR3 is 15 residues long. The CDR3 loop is CASSLGPSSGNTIYF. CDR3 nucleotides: TGCGCCAGCAGCTTGGGACCGTCTTCTGGAAACACCATATATTTT. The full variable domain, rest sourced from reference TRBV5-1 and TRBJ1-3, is KAGVTQTPRYLIKTRGQQVTLSCSPISGHRSVSWYQQTPGQGLQFLFEYFSETQRNKGNFPGRFSGRQFSNSRSEMNVSTLELGDSALYLCASSLGPSSGNTIYFGEGSWLTVV.

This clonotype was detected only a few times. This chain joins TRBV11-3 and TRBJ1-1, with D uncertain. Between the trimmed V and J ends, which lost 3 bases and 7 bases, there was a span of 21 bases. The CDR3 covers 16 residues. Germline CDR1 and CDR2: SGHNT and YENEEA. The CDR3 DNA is TGTGCCAGCAGCTTTATGCCGTTAACGAACCGGATTGAAGCTTTCTTT. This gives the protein CASSFMPLTNRIEAFF.

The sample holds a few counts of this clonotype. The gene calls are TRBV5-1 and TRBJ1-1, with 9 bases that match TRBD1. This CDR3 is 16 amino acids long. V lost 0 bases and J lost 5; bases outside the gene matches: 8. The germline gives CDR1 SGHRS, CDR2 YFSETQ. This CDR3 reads CASSLDNRGPGTEAFF. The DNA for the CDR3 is TGCGCCAGCAGCTTGGACAACAGGGGGCCGGGGACTGAAGCTTTCTTT. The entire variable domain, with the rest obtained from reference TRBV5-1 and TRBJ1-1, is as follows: KAGVTQTPRYLIKTRGQQVTLSCSPISGHRSVSWYQQTPGQGLQFLFEYFSETQRNKGNFPGRFSGRQFSNSRSEMNVSTLELGDSALYLCASSLDNRGPGTEAFFGQGTRLTVV.

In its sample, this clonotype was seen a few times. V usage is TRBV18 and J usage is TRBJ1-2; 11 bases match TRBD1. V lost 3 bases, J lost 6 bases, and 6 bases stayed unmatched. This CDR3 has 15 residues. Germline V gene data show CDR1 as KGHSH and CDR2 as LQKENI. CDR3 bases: TGTGCCAGCTCACCTAGAGGACAGGGGGCCGATGGCTACACCTTC. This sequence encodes CASSPRGQGADGYTF.

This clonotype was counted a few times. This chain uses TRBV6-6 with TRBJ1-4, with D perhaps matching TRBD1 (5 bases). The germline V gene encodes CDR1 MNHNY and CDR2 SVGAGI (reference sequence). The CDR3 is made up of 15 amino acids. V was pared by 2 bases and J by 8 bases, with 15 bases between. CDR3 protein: CASSYRGTSREKLFF. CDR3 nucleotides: TGTGCCAGCAGTTACCGAGGGACTTCGCGGGAAAAACTGTTTTTT.

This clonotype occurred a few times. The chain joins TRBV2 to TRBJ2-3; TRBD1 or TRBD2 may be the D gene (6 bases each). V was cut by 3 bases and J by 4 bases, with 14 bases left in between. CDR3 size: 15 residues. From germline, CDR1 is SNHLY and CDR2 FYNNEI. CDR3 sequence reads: CASSDSWGAPDTQYF. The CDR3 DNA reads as TGTGCCAGCAGTGACAGTTGGGGGGCTCCAGATACGCAGTATTTT. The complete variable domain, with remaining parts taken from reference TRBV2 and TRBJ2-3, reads EPEVTQTPSHQVTQMGQEVILRCVPISNHLYFYWYRQILGQKVEFLVSFYNNEISEKSEIFDDQFSVERPDGSNFTLKIRSTKLEDSAMYFCASSDSWGAPDTQYFGPGTRLTVL.

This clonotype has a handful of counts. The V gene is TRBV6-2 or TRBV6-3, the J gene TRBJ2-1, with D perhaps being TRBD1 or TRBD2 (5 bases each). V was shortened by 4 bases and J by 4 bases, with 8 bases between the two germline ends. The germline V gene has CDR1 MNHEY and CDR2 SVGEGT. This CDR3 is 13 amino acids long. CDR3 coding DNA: TGTGCCAGCAGTTGGGGGATTTACAATGAGCAGTTCTTC. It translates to CASSWGIYNEQFF.

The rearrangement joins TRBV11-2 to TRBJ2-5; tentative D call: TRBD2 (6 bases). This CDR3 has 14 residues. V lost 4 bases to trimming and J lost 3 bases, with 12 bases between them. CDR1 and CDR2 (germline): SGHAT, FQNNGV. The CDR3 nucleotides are TGTGCCAGCAGCTCCCATAGCGGCGAAGAGACCCAGTACTTC. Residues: CASSSHSGEETQYF.

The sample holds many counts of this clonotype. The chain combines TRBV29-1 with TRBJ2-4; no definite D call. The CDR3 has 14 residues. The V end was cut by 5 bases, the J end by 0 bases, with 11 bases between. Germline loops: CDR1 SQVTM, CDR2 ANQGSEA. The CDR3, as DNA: TGCAGCGTTCGGATGCGTCTAGCCAAAAACATTCAGTACTTC. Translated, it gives CSVRMRLAKNIQYF. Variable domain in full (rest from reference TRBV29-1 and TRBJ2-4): SAVISQKPSRDICQRGTSLTIQCQVDSQVTMMFWYRQQPGQSLTLIATANQGSEATYESGFVIDKFPISRPNLTFSTLTVSNMSPEDSSIYLCSVRMRLAKNIQYFGAGTRLSVL.

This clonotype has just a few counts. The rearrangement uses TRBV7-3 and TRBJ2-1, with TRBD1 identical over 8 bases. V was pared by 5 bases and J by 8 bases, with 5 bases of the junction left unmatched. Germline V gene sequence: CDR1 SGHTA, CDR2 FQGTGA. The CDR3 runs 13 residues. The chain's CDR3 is CASSPDRGDEQFF. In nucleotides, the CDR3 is TGTGCCAGCAGCCCCGACAGGGGAGATGAGCAGTTCTTC.

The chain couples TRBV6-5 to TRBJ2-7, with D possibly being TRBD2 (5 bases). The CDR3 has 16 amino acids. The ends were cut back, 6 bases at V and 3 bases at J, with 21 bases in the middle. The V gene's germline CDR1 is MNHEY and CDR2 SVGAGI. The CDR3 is CASSALTKPGYYEQYF. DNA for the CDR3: TGTGCCAGCAGCGCCTTGACGAAACCGGGGTACTACGAGCAGTACTTC.

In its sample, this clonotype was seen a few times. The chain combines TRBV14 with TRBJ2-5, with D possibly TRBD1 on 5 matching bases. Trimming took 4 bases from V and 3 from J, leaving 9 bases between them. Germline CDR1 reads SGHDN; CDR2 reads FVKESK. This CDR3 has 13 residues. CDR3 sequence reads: CASSRLTEETQYF. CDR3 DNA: TGTGCCAGCAGCCGATTGACAGAAGAGACCCAGTACTTC.

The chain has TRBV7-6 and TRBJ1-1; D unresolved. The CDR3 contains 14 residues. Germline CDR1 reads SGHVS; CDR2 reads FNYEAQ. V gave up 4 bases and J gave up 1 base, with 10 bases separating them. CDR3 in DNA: TGTGCCAGCAGCTCATCTCGAGCGAACACTGAAGCTTTCTTT. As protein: CASSSSRANTEAFF.

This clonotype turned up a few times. CDR3 residues: CASRAGPPRGQYF. In DNA form, the CDR3 reads TGTGCCAGCCGGGCTGGGCCCCCTAGAGGGCAGTACTTC. The chain combines TRBV7-4 with TRBJ2-7; D remains unclear. The CDR3 totals 13 residues. V lost 8 bases and J lost 9, with 20 bases in between. Germline values: CDR1 SGHVT, CDR2 SQSDAQ.

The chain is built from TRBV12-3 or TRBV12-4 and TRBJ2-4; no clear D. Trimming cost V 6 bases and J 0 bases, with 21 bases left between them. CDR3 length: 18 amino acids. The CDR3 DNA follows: TGTGCCAGCAGAGCCGAAGGAGATCTTATACTAGCCAAAAACATTCAGTACTTC. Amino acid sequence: CASRAEGDLILAKNIQYF.

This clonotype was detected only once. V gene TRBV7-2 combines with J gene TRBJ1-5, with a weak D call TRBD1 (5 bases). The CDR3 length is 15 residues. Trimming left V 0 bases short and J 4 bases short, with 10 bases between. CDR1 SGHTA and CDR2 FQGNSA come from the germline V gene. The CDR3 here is CASSLAPGGNQPQHF. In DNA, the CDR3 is TGTGCCAGCAGCTTAGCGCCGGGGGGAAATCAGCCCCAGCATTTT.

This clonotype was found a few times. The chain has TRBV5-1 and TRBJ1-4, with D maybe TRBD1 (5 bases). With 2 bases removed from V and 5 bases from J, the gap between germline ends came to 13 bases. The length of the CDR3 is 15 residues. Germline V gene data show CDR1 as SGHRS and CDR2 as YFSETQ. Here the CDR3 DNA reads TGCGCCAGCAGCTTTCGTCAGGGCCCAAATGAAAAACTGTTTTTT. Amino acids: CASSFRQGPNEKLFF. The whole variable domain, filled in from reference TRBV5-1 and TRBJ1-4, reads KAGVTQTPRYLIKTRGQQVTLSCSPISGHRSVSWYQQTPGQGLQFLFEYFSETQRNKGNFPGRFSGRQFSNSRSEMNVSTLELGDSALYLCASSFRQGPNEKLFFGSGTQLSVL.

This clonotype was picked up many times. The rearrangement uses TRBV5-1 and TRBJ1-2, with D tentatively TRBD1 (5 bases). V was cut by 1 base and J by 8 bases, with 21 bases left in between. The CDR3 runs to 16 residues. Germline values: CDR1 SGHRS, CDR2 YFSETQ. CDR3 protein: CASSLRGRREVRGYTF. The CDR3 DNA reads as TGCGCCAGCAGCTTGAGGGGTCGCCGGGAGGTACGGGGCTACACCTTC.

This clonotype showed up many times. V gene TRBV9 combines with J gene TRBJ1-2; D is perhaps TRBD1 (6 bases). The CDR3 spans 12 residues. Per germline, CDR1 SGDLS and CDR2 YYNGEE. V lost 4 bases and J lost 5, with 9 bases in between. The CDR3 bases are TGTGCCAGCAGCCGGACAGCTTATGGCTACACCTTC. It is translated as CASSRTAYGYTF.

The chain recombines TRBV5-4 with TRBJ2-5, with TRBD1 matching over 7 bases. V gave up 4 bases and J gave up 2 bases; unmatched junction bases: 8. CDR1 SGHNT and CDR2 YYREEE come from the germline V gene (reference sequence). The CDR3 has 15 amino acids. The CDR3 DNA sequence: TGTGCCAGCAGCGTAACCGGGACAGCTCAAGAGACCCAGTACTTC. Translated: CASSVTGTAQETQYF.